One sample yielded the 21 T cell receptor beta chains listed below, sequenced in a study of naive and memory T cell subsets. Both TRBC1 and TRBC2 were covered by a beta constant-region primer of two equimolar oligonucleotides. Using its own MiXCR run on the UMI-ligation and nested PCR reads, TCRdb lists one record per CDR3 protein. The data show about 150,000 distinct CDR3 sequences, more than 15% seen once. Input material: naive CD4+ T cells from blood. The receptors were sampled from a human donor in good health.

This clonotype was seen only a few times. CDR3 loop: CSVGPREGNYEQYF. CDR3 DNA: TGCAGCGTTGGCCCCAGGGAAGGGAACTACGAGCAGTACTTC. The rearrangement uses TRBV29-1 and TRBJ2-7; weak D call: TRBD1 (5 bases). Germline V gene data show CDR1 as SQVTM and CDR2 as ANQGSEA. The CDR3 totals 14 residues. V lost 4 bases and J lost 3, with 16 bases in between.

V and J are TRBV4-2 and TRBJ2-7; 9 nucleotides agree with TRBD2. This CDR3 region has 14 residues. The V segment lost 3 bases and the J segment 5 bases; nucleotides outside the gene matches: 5. Germline CDR1 is LGHNA and CDR2 is YNFKEQ. The DNA of the CDR3 is TGTGCCAGCAGCCAGGAGCGGGAGGCCCACGAGCAGTACTTC. Translation gives CASSQEREAHEQYF.

The chain carries TRBV12-3 or TRBV12-4 and TRBJ2-1, with TRBD2 as a possible D gene (7 bases). This CDR3 spans 16 amino acids. The ends were cut back, 4 bases at V and 3 bases at J, with 16 bases in the middle. The CDR3 DNA follows: TGTGCCAGCAGTTCATTAGGGGGGGCGATCTACAATGAGCAGTTCTTC. Protein: CASSSLGGAIYNEQFF.

This clonotype was seen only a few times. The rearrangement joins TRBV20-1 to TRBJ1-1; TRBD1 aligns across 9 bases. The CDR3 is 15 amino acids. With 0 bases clipped from V and 3 bases from J, the junction kept 5 bases outside the gene matches. Germline V gene sequence: CDR1 DFQATT, CDR2 SNEGSKA (reference sequence). As DNA, the CDR3 is TGCAGTGCTAGAGATCCGACAGGGGGGGACACTGAAGCTTTCTTT. Encoded protein: CSARDPTGGDTEAFF.

This clonotype was counted only a few times. CDR3 in DNA: TGTGCCTGGAGTCGCGGGGGGGAGACCCAGTACTTC. Residues: CAWSRGGETQYF. The rearrangement links TRBV30 to TRBJ2-5; TRBD2 matches at 8 bases. V was clipped by 2 bases and J by 5 bases; unmatched bases: 1. Germline V gives CDR1 GTSNPN, CDR2 SVGIG (reference sequence). This CDR3 contains 12 residues. Full variable domain (outside the CDR3, taken from reference TRBV30 and TRBJ2-5): SQTIHQWPATLVQPVGSPLSLECTVEGTSNPNLYWYRQAAGRGLQLLFYSVGIGQISSEVPQNLSASRPQDRQFILSSKKLLLSDSGFYLCAWSRGGETQYFGPGTRLLVL.

In its sample, this clonotype was seen a few times. The CDR3 sequence: CASSVQKETQYF. DNA for the CDR3: TGTGCCAGCAGCGTCCAAAAAGAGACCCAGTACTTC. This rearrangement joins TRBV11-2 to TRBJ2-5; D is ambiguous. V gave up 5 bases and J gave up 3 bases, with 7 bases separating them. The germline gives CDR1 SGHAT, CDR2 FQNNGV. The length of the CDR3 is 12 residues.

CDR3 in DNA: TGTGCCAGCAGCTTAAAAGGCAGGGGTGAAGCTTTCTTT. Protein sequence: CASSLKGRGEAFF. This chain uses TRBV7-3 with TRBJ1-1, with D possibly matching TRBD1 (6 bases). This CDR3 comprises 13 residues. Germline V gives CDR1 SGHTA, CDR2 FQGTGA. V was pared by 1 base and J by 7 bases, with 10 bases between.

This clonotype came up a few times. This chain joins TRBV29-1 and TRBJ2-7, with D uncertain. The V end was cut by 1 base, the J end by 6 bases, with 16 bases between. This CDR3 has 14 residues. From germline, CDR1 is SQVTM and CDR2 ANQGSEA. CDR3 loop: CSVEAQPSGGEQYF. The CDR3 bases are TGCAGCGTTGAAGCCCAGCCCAGTGGCGGCGAGCAGTACTTC.

The chain carries TRBV30 and TRBJ2-1; D is uncertain. The germline CDR1 and CDR2 sequences are GTSNPN and SVGIG (reference sequence). The CDR3 has 14 amino acids. V was cut by 6 bases and J by 7 bases, with 19 bases left in between. DNA of the CDR3: TGTGCCTGCCGACCCATCGCCGGTTTAAATGAGCAGTTCTTC. Protein: CACRPIAGLNEQFF.

The chain carries TRBV9 and TRBJ2-1; 10 positions match TRBD1. Germline loops: CDR1 SGDLS, CDR2 YYNGEE. This CDR3 comprises 15 residues. After removal of 4 bases from V and 4 bases from J, the junction contained 5 bases not matched to a gene. CDR3 nucleotides: TGTGCCAGCAGCTTAGGACAGGGGGGTTACAATGAGCAGTTCTTC. It specifies CASSLGQGGYNEQFF.

The chain joins TRBV5-4 to TRBJ2-3, with 10 bases matching TRBD2. V was clipped by 5 bases and J by 2 bases; unmatched bases: 8. The CDR3 totals 16 residues. CDR1 is SGHNT and CDR2 is YYREEE in the germline V gene (reference sequence). CDR3 sequence (DNA): TGTGCCAGCAGTACGTCTAGCGGGGGCCTCACAGATACGCAGTATTTT. Its protein product is CASSTSSGGLTDTQYF.

This chain connects TRBV20-1 to TRBJ2-7, with D perhaps given as TRBD1 or TRBD2 (5 bases each). The germline V and J ends were trimmed by 6 bases and 5 bases, with 20 bases remaining between them. The CDR3 spans 14 residues. The germline V gene encodes CDR1 DFQATT and CDR2 SNEGSKA (reference sequence). The CDR3 sequence: CSAKGQKSGNEQYF. The CDR3 DNA is TGCAGTGCGAAGGGGCAAAAATCCGGGAACGAGCAGTACTTC.

This clonotype was detected only a few times. The rearrangement joins TRBV13 to TRBJ2-7; D is ambiguous. V shed 3 bases and J shed 4 bases, with 13 bases lying between them. The CDR3 contains 14 residues. CDR1 and CDR2 (germline): PRHDT, FYEKMQ (reference sequence). CDR3 DNA sequence: TGTGCCAGCAGCTTGAGACGGAGCTTTTACGAGCAGTACTTC. The encoded protein is CASSLRRSFYEQYF.

V gene TRBV4-2 combines with J gene TRBJ2-7; the match to TRBD2 covers 13 bases. Germline V gives CDR1 LGHNA, CDR2 YNFKEQ. Losses at the gene ends were 2 bases for V and 5 bases for J; bases not matched to a gene: 3. The length of the CDR3 is 15 residues. The CDR3 bases are TGTGCCAGCAGCCAACCGGGACTAGCGGGGAACGAGCAGTACTTC. Translation: CASSQPGLAGNEQYF.

A few counts support this clonotype. This rearrangement joins TRBV5-1 to TRBJ2-1; D is possibly TRBD1 or TRBD2 (5 bases each). This CDR3 spans 15 amino acids. Germline V gene lookup returns CDR1 SGHRS and CDR2 YFSETQ. V was shortened by 0 bases and J by 9 bases, with 16 bases between the two germline ends. The CDR3 DNA is TGCGCCAGCAGCTTGGGGGGGTCCGGCGGCGGTGAGCAGTTCTTC. Translated: CASSLGGSGGGEQFF.

This clonotype has just a few counts. V usage is TRBV2 and J usage is TRBJ2-7; D gene ambiguous. V was trimmed by 4 bases and J by 3 bases, leaving 10 bases between them. The CDR3 extends over 13 amino acids. The germline CDR1 and CDR2 sequences are SNHLY and FYNNEI. CDR3 DNA: TGTGCCAGCAGTGTTAGTTGGGACTACGAGCAGTACTTC. Protein: CASSVSWDYEQYF.

The chain combines TRBV5-6 with TRBJ2-2; D is undetermined. CDR3 size: 16 residues. Trimming shortened V by 0 bases and J by 5 bases, and 14 bases separated the two germline ends. CDR1 and CDR2 from the germline V gene are SGHDT and YYEEEE. The CDR3 protein is CASSLGEASITGELFF. The CDR3 coding sequence is TGTGCCAGCAGCTTGGGCGAGGCATCAATTACCGGGGAGCTGTTTTTT.

V gene TRBV20-1 combines with J gene TRBJ2-4; the D is unclear. The V end lost 7 bases, the J end lost 2 bases, and 9 bases lay between the germline ends. The CDR3 loop spans 12 amino acids. Germline CDR1 is DFQATT and CDR2 is SNEGSKA (reference sequence). The CDR3 DNA sequence: TGCAGTGTCCGATCCTCCAAAAACATTCAGTACTTC. As protein: CSVRSSKNIQYF.

This clonotype was observed at least ten times. The V and J genes are TRBV9 and TRBJ2-2, with 8 bases identical to TRBD1. CDR1 and CDR2 from the germline V gene are SGDLS and YYNGEE. Trimming cost V 2 bases and J 4 bases; bases outside gene matches: 7. This CDR3 contains 16 residues. The CDR3: CASSVGQGAFTGELFF. The CDR3 coding sequence is TGTGCCAGCAGCGTCGGTCAGGGGGCTTTCACCGGGGAGCTGTTTTTT.

This clonotype was observed a few times. The CDR3 DNA follows: TGCAGTGCTAGAGGGACAGGGGAAACCCAGTACTTC. Protein product: CSARGTGETQYF. The V and J genes are TRBV20-1 and TRBJ2-5; 9 bases agree with TRBD1. The V gene end was trimmed by 1 base and the J gene end by 8 bases; junction bases not matched to a gene: 2. CDR3 length equals 12 residues. CDR1 DFQATT and CDR2 SNEGSKA come from the germline V gene (reference sequence).

In this sample, this clonotype turned up a few times. J is TRBJ1-1 and V is TRBV7-2; D gene uncertain. This CDR3 has 13 residues. The germline V gene encodes CDR1 SGHTA and CDR2 FQGNSA. V dropped 6 bases and J dropped 0 bases, with 8 bases sitting between them. Here the CDR3 reads CASRNQVNTEAFF. CDR3 sequence (DNA): TGTGCCAGCAGGAATCAGGTGAACACTGAAGCTTTCTTT.